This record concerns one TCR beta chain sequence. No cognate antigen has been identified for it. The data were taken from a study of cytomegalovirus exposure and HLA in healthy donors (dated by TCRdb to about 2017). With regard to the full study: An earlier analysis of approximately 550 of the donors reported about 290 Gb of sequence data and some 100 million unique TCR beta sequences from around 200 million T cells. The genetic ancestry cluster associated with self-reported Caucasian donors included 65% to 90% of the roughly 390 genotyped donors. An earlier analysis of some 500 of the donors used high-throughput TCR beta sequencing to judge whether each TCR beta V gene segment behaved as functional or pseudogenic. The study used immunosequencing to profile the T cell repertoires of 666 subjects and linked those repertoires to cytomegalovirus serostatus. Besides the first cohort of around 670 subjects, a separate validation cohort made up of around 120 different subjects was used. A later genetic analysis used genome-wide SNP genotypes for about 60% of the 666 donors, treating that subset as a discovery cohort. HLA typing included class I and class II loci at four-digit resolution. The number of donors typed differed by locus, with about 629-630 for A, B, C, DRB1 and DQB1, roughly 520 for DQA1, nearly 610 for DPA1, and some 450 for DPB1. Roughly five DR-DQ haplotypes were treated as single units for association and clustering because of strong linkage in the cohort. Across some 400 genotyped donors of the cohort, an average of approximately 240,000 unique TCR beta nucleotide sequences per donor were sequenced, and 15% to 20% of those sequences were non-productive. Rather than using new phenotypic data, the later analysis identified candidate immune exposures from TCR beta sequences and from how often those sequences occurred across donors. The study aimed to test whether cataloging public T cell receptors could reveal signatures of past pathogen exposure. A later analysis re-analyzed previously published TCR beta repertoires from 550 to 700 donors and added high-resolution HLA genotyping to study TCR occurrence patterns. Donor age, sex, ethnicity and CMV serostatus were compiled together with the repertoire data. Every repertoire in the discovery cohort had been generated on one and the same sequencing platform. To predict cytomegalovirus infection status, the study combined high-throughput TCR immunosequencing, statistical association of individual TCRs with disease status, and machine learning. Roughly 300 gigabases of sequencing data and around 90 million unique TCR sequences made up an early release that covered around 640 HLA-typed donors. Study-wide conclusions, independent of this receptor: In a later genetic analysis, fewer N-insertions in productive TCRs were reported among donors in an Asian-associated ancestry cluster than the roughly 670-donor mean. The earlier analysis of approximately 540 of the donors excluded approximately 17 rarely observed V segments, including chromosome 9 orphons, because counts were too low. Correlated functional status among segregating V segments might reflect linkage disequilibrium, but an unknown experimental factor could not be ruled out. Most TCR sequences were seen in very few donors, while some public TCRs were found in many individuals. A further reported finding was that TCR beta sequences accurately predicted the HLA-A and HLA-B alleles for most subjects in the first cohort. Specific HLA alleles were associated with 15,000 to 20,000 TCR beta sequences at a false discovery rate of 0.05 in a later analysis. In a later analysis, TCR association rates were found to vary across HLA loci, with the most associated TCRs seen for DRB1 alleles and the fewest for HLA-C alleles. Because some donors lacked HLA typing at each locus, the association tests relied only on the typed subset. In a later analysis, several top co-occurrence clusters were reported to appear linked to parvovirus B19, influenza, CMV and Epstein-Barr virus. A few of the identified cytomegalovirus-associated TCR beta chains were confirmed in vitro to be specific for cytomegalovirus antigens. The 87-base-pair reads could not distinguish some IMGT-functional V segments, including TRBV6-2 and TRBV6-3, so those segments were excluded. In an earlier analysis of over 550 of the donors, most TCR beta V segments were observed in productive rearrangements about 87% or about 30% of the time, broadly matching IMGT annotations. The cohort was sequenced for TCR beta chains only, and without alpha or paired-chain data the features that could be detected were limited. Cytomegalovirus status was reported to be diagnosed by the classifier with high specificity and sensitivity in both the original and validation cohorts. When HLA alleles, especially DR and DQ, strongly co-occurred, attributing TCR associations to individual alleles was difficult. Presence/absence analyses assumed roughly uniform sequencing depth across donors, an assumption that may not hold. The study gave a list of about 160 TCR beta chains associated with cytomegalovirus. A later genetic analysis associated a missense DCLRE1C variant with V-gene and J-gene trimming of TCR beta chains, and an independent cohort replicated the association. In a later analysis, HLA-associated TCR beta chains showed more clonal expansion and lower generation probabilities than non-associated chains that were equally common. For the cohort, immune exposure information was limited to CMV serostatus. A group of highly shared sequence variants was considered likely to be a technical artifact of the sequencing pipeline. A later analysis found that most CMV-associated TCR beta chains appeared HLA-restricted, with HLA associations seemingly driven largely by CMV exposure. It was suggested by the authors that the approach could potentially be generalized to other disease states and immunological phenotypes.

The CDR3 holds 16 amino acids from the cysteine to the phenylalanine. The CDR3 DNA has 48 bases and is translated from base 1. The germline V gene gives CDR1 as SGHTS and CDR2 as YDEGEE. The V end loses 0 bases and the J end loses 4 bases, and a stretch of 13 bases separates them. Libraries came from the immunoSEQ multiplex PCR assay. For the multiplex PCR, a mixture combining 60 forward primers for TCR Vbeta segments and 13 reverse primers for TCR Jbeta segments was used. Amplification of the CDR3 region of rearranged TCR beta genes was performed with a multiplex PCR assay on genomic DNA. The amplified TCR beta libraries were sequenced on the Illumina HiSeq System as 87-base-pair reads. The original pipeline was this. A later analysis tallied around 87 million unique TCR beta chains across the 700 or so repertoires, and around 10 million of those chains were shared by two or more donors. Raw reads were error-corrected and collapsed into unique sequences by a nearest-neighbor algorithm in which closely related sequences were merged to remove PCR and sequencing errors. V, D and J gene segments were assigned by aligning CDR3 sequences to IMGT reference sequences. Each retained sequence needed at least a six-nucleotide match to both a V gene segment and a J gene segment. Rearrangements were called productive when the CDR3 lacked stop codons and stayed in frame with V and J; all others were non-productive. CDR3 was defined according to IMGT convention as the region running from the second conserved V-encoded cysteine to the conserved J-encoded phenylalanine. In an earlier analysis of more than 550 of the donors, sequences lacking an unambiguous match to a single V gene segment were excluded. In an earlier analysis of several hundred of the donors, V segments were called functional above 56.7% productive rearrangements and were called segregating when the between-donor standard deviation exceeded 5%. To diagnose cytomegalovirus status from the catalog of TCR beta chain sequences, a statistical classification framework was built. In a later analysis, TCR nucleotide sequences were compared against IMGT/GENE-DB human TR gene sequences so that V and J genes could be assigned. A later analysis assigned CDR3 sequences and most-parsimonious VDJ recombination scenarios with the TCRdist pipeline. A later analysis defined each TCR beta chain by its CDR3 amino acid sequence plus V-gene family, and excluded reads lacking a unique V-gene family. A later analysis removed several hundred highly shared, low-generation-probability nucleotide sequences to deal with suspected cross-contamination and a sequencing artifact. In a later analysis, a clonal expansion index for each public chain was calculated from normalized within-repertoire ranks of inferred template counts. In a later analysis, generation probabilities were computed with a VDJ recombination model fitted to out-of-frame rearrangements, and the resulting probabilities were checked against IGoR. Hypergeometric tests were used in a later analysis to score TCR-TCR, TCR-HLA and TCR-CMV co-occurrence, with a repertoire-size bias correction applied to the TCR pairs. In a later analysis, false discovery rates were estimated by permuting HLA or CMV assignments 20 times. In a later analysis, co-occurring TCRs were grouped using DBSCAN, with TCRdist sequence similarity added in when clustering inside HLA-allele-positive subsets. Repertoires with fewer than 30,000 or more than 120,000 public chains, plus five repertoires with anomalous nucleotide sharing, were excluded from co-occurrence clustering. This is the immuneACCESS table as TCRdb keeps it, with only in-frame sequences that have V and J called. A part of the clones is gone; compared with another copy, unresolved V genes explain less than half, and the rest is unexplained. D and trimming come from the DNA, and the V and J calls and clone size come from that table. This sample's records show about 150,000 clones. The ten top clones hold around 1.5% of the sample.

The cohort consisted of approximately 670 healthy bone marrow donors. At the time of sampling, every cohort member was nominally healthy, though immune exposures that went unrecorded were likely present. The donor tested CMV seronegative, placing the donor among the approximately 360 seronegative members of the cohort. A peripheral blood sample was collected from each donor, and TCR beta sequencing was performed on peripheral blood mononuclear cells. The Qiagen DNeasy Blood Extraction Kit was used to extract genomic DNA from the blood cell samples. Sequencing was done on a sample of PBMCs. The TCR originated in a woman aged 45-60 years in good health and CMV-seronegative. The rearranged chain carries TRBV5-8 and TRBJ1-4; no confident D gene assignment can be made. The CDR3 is CASSLESVLSNEKLFF. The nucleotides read TGTGCCAGCAGCTTGGAGTCTGTTCTAAGTAATGAAAAACTGTTTTTT.